These 13 T cell receptor beta chains originate from one sample sequenced in a study of blood T cells in healthy people across ages (dated by TCRdb to between 2014 and 2017). Libraries were made using 5' RACE. The instrument was an Illumina HiSeq 2500. The second PCR ran for roughly 7 to 11 cycles and used a J-beta primer mix along with a sample-barcoded 5' primer. TCRdb's own reprocessing of the public reads used fastp at Q25 and MiXCR and kept productive beta chains. Entries are consolidated by CDR3 protein sequence, retaining the most common genes and DNA. This sample has roughly 800,000 distinct CDR3 sequences in its table, and roughly 50% of those were observed once. Roughly 22% of the sample belongs to the ten largest clones. The sample comprised blood. The receptors shown here come from a man under 40 in good health.

Comments on this clonotype: At one boundary the junction diverges from the germline segment, which might be a read error. The chain is built from TRBV6-2 or TRBV6-3 and TRBJ2-7; D is perhaps TRBD1 (6 bases). Germline V CDR1 and CDR2: MNHEY, SVGEGT. The CDR3 totals 14 residues. CDR3 DNA sequence: TGTGCTAGCAGTGATTTGGGACAATACTACGAGCAGTACTTC. Amino acids: CASSDLGQYYEQYF.

The table lists this clonotype with a count of one. V usage is TRBV20-1 and J usage is TRBJ2-7; TRBD2 is a possible D gene (5 bases). The V gene's germline CDR1 is DFQATT and CDR2 SNEGSKA (reference sequence). The ends were cut back, 6 bases at V and 0 bases at J, with 12 bases in the middle. The CDR3 is 13 residues long. CDR3 sequence (DNA): TGCAGTGCCCGGCGGGCCAGCTCCTACGAGCAGTACTTC. This sequence encodes CSARRASSYEQYF.

This clonotype occurred a few times. DNA of the CDR3: TGTGCCAGCAGCGAGGTCCAGATCGGTCAGCCCCAGCATTTT. It specifies CASSEVQIGQPQHF. This sequence joins TRBV7-9 and TRBJ1-5; unclear D gene. In germline, CDR1 is SEHNR, CDR2 FQNEAQ (reference sequence). Trimming cost V 5 bases and J 6 bases, with 14 bases left between them. CDR3 length equals 14 residues.

The CDR3 region has the DNA TGCAGTGCTGGCGAAAAAATGAGCACAGATACGCAGTATTTT. Translating gives CSAGEKMSTDTQYF. This chain links TRBV20-1 with TRBJ2-3, with D uncertain. This CDR3 region has 14 residues. Germline CDR1 is DFQATT and CDR2 is SNEGSKA (reference sequence). V was shortened by 5 bases and J by 0 bases, with 12 bases between the two germline ends.

The chain links TRBV9 to TRBJ2-1; 8 nucleotides line up with TRBD2. Germline CDR1 and CDR2: SGDLS and YYNGEE. The length of the CDR3 is 16 residues. V gave up 2 bases and J gave up 8 bases; unmatched junction bases: 12. The CDR3 here is CASSVSQHSGVYEQFF. As DNA, the CDR3 is TGTGCCAGCAGCGTGTCCCAGCATAGCGGGGTATATGAGCAGTTCTTC.

The rearrangement links TRBV7-8 to TRBJ1-4; no clear D. The germline CDR1 and CDR2 sequences are SGHVS and FQNEAQ. Trimming took off 3 bases at V and 10 bases at J, with 24 bases between the two ends. The CDR3 spans 17 residues. The CDR3: CASSFLGPGANVGKLFF. The CDR3 region has the DNA TGTGCCAGCAGCTTTCTAGGGCCGGGAGCTAACGTGGGAAAACTGTTTTTT.

The rearrangement joins TRBV20-1 to TRBJ1-2; D is undetermined. This CDR3 comprises 12 residues. The germline CDR1 and CDR2 sequences are DFQATT and SNEGSKA (reference sequence). Trimming shortened V by 6 bases and J by 7 bases, and 15 bases separated the two germline ends. The CDR3 protein is CSAPRPGGGYTF. CDR3 nucleotides: TGCAGTGCGCCCAGACCTGGCGGTGGCTACACCTTC.

The rearrangement joins TRBV20-1 to TRBJ2-5; D is undetermined. Germline V CDR1 and CDR2: DFQATT, SNEGSKA (reference sequence). The CDR3 contains 11 residues. V was cut by 7 bases and J by 13 bases, with 19 bases left in between. The CDR3 DNA sequence: TGCAGTGAATGTTCGCGGAGACATCTGTACTTC. Its protein is CSECSRRHLYF.

The V call is TRBV27, the J call TRBJ1-2, with TRBD1 as a possible D gene (5 bases). With 4 bases removed from V and 7 bases from J, the gap between germline ends came to 16 bases. The CDR3 is 14 amino acids. Germline V CDR1 and CDR2: MNHEY, SMNVEV (reference sequence). The CDR3 reads CASSWNPRDRGYTF. CDR3 DNA sequence: TGTGCCAGCAGTTGGAATCCCAGGGACCGTGGCTACACCTTC.

The gene calls are TRBV24-1 and TRBJ2-7; weak D call: TRBD1 (6 bases). With the DNA end fitting TRBJ2-5 better, the J assignment may be wrong. Germline CDR1 KGHDR, CDR2 SFDVKD. The CDR3 extends over 15 amino acids. CDR3 sequence: CATSDAGDQWETQYF. The CDR3 DNA reads as TGTGCCACCAGTGACGCAGGGGACCAGTGGGAGACCCAGTACTTC.

V usage is TRBV7-2 and J usage is TRBJ2-3, with 8 nucleotides matching TRBD2. Germline lookup yields CDR1 SGHTA and CDR2 FQGNSA. This CDR3 comprises 15 residues. V shed 3 bases, J shed 4 bases, and the junction held 6 bases outside the gene matches. In DNA, the CDR3 is TGTGCCAGCAGCTTTACCGCGGGAGGTTCAGATACGCAGTATTTT. It is translated as CASSFTAGGSDTQYF. The whole variable domain, filled in from reference TRBV7-2 and TRBJ2-3, reads GAGVSQSPSNKVTEKGKDVELRCDPISGHTALYWYRQSLGQGLEFLIYFQGNSAPDKSGLPSDRFSAERTGGSVSTLTIQRTQQEDSAVYLCASSFTAGGSDTQYFGPGTRLTVL.

This clonotype occurred once. The chain couples TRBV6-6 to TRBJ2-5; TRBD1 matches 11 bases. The J call may be incorrect, as the DNA end agrees better with TRBJ2-7. Germline V gene lookup returns CDR1 MNHNY and CDR2 SVGAGI (reference sequence). The CDR3 has 14 residues. The CDR3 here is CASSDGTGGHEQYF. The CDR3 bases are TGTGCCAGCAGCGATGGGACAGGGGGTCACGAGCAGTACTTC.

This clonotype turned up a few times. The CDR3 is CASSPSGPREQYF. The CDR3 nucleotides read TGTGCCAGCAGCCCTAGCGGACCAAGGGAGCAGTACTTC. The rearrangement uses TRBV6-2 or TRBV6-3 and TRBJ2-7, with 7 bases lining up with TRBD2. The germline CDR1 and CDR2 sequences are MNHEY and SVGEGT. V gave up 6 bases and J gave up 7 bases; unmatched junction bases: 9. The CDR3 totals 13 residues.